A single sample gave rise to the 14 T cell receptor beta chains below, sequenced in a study of cytomegalovirus exposure and HLA in healthy donors (dated by TCRdb to about 2017). The library was prepared using the immunoSEQ multiplex PCR assay. The multiplex PCR relied on a mix of 60 forward primers for TCR Vbeta segments and 13 reverse primers for TCR Jbeta segments. The source is immuneACCESS, and TCRdb retained only in-frame sequences with V and J called. Part of the clones is not carried over; for the studies checked, unresolved V genes explain less than half of this, and the remainder is unexplained. Within this sample are more than 100,000 clones, with over 60% of them counted one time only. 3.5% to 4.5% of the sample belongs to the ten largest clones. The sample consisted of PBMCs. These receptors were collected from a human donor in good health.

The CDR3: CSVVPPASGSYEQYF. Written as DNA, the CDR3 is TGCAGCGTTGTGCCCCCGGCTAGCGGATCCTACGAGCAGTACTTC. The gene calls are TRBV29-1 and TRBJ2-7; 7 nucleotides line up with TRBD2. The CDR3 has 15 residues. Germline V lookup: CDR1 SQVTM, CDR2 ANQGSEA. The ends lost 4 bases at V and 1 base at J; junction bases unmatched: 10.

V gene TRBV12-5 combines with J gene TRBJ2-7, with 8 bases matching TRBD2. The CDR3 covers 17 residues. Losses at the gene ends were 0 bases for V and 6 bases for J; bases not matched to a gene: 13. The germline V gene encodes CDR1 LGHNT and CDR2 FRNRAP. In DNA, the CDR3 is TGTGCTAGTGGTTTGGTACTTGAGGGGACTAGATCGTTCGAGCAGTACTTC. This gives the protein CASGLVLEGTRSFEQYF.

The CDR3 nucleotides read TGTGCCACCAGCAGAGAAGGGGGCCGGGGGACCCAGTACTTC. Its translation is CATSREGGRGTQYF. The rearrangement joins TRBV15 to TRBJ2-5, with TRBD1 identical over 7 bases. J lost 7 bases, V lost 0 bases, and 5 bases had no gene match. The CDR3 length is 14 residues. Germline loops: CDR1 LNHNV, CDR2 YYDKDF (reference sequence).

A remark on this clone: In the same sample, other DNA sequences code for this CDR3. The chain couples TRBV9 to TRBJ1-5, with D perhaps TRBD1 (5 bases). V lost 0 bases and J 2 bases, leaving 6 bases between the germline ends. CDR3 size: 14 residues. Germline V lookup: CDR1 SGDLS, CDR2 YYNGEE. The CDR3 reads CASSVGGGNQPQHF. CDR3 coding DNA: TGTGCCAGCAGCGTAGGGGGCGGCAATCAGCCCCAGCATTTT. Filled out from reference TRBV9 and TRBJ1-5, the complete variable domain reads DSGVTQTPKHLITATGQRVTLRCSPRSGDLSVYWYQQSLDQGLQFLIQYYNGEERAKGNILERFSAQQFPDLHSELNLSSLELGDSALYFCASSVGGGNQPQHFGDGTRLSIL.

V gene TRBV5-1 combines with J gene TRBJ1-3, with 7 bases aligning to TRBD1. V lost 4 bases to trimming and J lost 0 bases; unmatched junction nucleotides: 4. Germline V gene sequence: CDR1 SGHRS, CDR2 YFSETQ. CDR3 length equals 15 residues. Written as DNA, the CDR3 is TGCGCCAGCAGCGCCGGACAGGCCTCTGGAAACACCATATATTTT. It yields the protein CASSAGQASGNTIYF.

This sequence joins TRBV15 and TRBJ1-4; TRBD1 matches at 9 bases. Germline CDR1 LNHNV, CDR2 YYDKDF (reference sequence). After removal of 2 bases from V and 8 bases from J, the junction contained 6 bases not matched to a gene. The CDR3 has 15 residues. The CDR3 region is CATSRTDRGYEKLFF. In DNA, the CDR3 is TGTGCCACCAGCAGAACGGACAGGGGATACGAAAAACTGTTTTTT.

The CDR3 DNA is TGTGCCAGCTGGACAGGGAGGGCGGTCGGGGAGCTGTTTTTT. The encoded protein is CASWTGRAVGELFF. The chain uses TRBV6-5 and TRBJ2-2, with TRBD1 as a possible D gene (8 bases). The ends were cut back, 8 bases at V and 7 bases at J, with 17 bases in the middle. Germline V CDR1 and CDR2: MNHEY, SVGAGI. The CDR3 consists of 14 residues.

The gene calls are TRBV2 and TRBJ1-3; perhaps TRBD1 as D (6 bases). This CDR3 is 13 amino acids long. With 2 bases removed from V and 4 bases from J, the gap between germline ends came to 6 bases. The V gene's germline CDR1 is SNHLY and CDR2 FYNNEI. CDR3 protein: CASSEQGGNTIYF. The CDR3 bases are TGTGCCAGCAGTGAACAGGGGGGAAACACCATATATTTT.

The rearrangement joins TRBV4-2 to TRBJ2-3; 8 bases are a match to TRBD2. After removal of 0 bases from V and 6 bases from J, the junction contained 8 bases not matched to a gene. Germline lookup yields CDR1 LGHNA and CDR2 YNFKEQ. The CDR3 sequence is 16 residues long. DNA of the CDR3: TGTGCCAGCAGCCAAGAGGATGGCGGGAGGTCCGATACGCAGTATTTT. This translates into CASSQEDGGRSDTQYF.

The V and J genes are TRBV6-1 and TRBJ2-5, with TRBD1 matching over 8 bases. The V gene end was trimmed by 6 bases and the J gene end by 5 bases; junction bases not matched to a gene: 8. The germline gives CDR1 MNHNS, CDR2 SASEGT. The CDR3 is 14 residues long. The chain's CDR3 is CASRRTGQGETQYF. CDR3 sequence (DNA): TGTGCCAGCAGACGGACAGGGCAAGGGGAGACCCAGTACTTC.

This sequence joins TRBV20-1 and TRBJ2-4; D gene ambiguous. The CDR3 spans 11 residues. V lost 3 bases and J 9 bases, leaving 9 bases between the germline ends. Germline V gene sequence: CDR1 DFQATT, CDR2 SNEGSKA (reference sequence). This CDR3 is CSARHTSIQYF. The CDR3 bases are TGCAGTGCTAGGCATACGAGCATTCAGTACTTC.

A note on this clone: Other nucleotide sequences from this sample produce the same CDR3. The V and J genes are TRBV9 and TRBJ1-1; no firm D call. From germline, CDR1 is SGDLS and CDR2 YYNGEE. The CDR3 extends over 15 amino acids. V was trimmed by 3 bases and J by 0 bases, leaving 12 bases between them. The CDR3 protein is CASSAEVELNTEAFF. The CDR3 DNA sequence: TGTGCCAGCAGCGCCGAGGTAGAACTGAACACTGAAGCTTTCTTT.

The J gene is TRBJ2-3, the V gene TRBV5-1, with 14 bases lining up with TRBD2. CDR1 and CDR2 (germline): SGHRS, YFSETQ. There are 19 residues in the CDR3. The ends lost 2 bases at V and 0 bases at J; junction bases unmatched: 8. The CDR3: CASSFLGLAGGDSTDTQYF. In DNA form, the CDR3 reads TGCGCCAGCAGCTTTCTTGGACTAGCGGGAGGTGACAGCACAGATACGCAGTATTTT.

V gene TRBV19 combines with J gene TRBJ2-5; the match to TRBD1 covers 8 bases. This CDR3 comprises 13 residues. CDR1 and CDR2 from the germline V gene are LNHDA and SQIVND (reference sequence). V trimming: 3 bases; J trimming: 7 bases; junction bases outside the gene matches: 4. This chain's CDR3 is CASSMAGGMTQYF. The CDR3, as DNA: TGTGCCAGTAGTATGGCAGGGGGCATGACCCAGTACTTC.